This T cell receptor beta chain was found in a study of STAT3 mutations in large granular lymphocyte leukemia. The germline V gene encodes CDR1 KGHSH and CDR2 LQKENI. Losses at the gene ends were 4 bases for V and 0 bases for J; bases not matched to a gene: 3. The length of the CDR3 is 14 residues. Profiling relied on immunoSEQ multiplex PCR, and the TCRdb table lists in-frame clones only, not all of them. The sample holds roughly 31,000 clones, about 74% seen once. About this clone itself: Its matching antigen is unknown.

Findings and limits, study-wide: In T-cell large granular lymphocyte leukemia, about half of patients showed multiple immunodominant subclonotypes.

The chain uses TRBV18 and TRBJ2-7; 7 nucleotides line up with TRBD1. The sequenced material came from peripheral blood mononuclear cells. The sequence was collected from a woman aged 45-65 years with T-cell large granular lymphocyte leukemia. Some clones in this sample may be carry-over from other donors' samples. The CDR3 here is CASSQTGLSYEQYF. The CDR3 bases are TGTGCCAGCTCACAGACAGGGCTCTCCTACGAGCAGTACTTC.